This T cell receptor (beta chain) comes out of a study of T-cell memory formation after mild COVID-19. This clonotype was observed many times. Its antigen is not identified. Findings of the study overall: Contracting CD4+ clones were located mainly in CM and EM, and CD8+ clones in EMRA. Clones contracting over day 15 to 85 were CD4/CD8 balanced, with later expanders leaning CD4+.

This CDR3 is 16 amino acids long. CDR1 is SGHAT, CDR2 FQNNGV, per germline. J gave up 6 bases and V 4 bases, and 9 bases lay outside the gene matches. Constant-segment primers served in 5'RACE that generated TCR alpha and TCR beta cDNA libraries bearing sample barcodes and UMIs. MiXCR was run by TCRdb on the 5' RACE reads, yielding one entry per CDR3 protein. The data show under 200,000 distinct CDR3 sequences, 30% to 35% seen once. The sequencing input was PBMCs or a T cell subset sorted from them (not recorded which). This TCR derives from an adult woman who had mild COVID-19 (a few samples of this study predate the infection). Cell type and time point are not known. The rearrangement joins TRBV11-2 to TRBJ2-1; TRBD2 matches 10 bases. The CDR3 region is CASSSLGTSDRNEQFF. Written as DNA, the CDR3 is TGTGCCAGCAGCTCATTGGGGACTAGCGATCGCAATGAGCAGTTCTTC.